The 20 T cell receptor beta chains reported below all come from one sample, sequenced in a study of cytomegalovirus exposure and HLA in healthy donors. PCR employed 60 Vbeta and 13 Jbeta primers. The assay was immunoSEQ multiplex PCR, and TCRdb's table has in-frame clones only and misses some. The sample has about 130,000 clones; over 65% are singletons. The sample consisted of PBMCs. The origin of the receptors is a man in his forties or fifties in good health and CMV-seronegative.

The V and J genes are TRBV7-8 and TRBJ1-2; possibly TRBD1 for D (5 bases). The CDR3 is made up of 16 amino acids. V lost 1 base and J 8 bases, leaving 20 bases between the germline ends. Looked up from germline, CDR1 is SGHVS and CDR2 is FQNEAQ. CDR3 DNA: TGTGCCAGCAGCTTAGAAATACGGGGGGGAGCAGGCGGCTACACCTTC. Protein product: CASSLEIRGGAGGYTF.

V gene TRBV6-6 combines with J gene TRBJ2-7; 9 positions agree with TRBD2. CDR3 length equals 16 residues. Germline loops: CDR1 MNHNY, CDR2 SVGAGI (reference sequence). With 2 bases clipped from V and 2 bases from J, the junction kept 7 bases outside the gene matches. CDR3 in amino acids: CASSYPAGGVTYEQYF. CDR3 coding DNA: TGTGCCAGCAGTTACCCGGCGGGAGGGGTGACCTACGAGCAGTACTTC.

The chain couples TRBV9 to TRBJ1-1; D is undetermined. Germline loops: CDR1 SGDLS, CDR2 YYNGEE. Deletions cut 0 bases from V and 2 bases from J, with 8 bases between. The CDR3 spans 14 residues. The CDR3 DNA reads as TGTGCCAGCAGCGTAGAAAACAGCAACACTGAAGCTTTCTTT. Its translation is CASSVENSNTEAFF. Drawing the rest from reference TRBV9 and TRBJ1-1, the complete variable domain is DSGVTQTPKHLITATGQRVTLRCSPRSGDLSVYWYQQSLDQGLQFLIQYYNGEERAKGNILERFSAQQFPDLHSELNLSSLELGDSALYFCASSVENSNTEAFFGQGTRLTVV.

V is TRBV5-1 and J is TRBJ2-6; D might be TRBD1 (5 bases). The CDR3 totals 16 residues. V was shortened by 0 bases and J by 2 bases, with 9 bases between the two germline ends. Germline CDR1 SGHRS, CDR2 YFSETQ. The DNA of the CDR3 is TGCGCCAGCAGCTTGGAGGCAGGGCCTGGGGCCAACGTCCTGACTTTC. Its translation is CASSLEAGPGANVLTF.

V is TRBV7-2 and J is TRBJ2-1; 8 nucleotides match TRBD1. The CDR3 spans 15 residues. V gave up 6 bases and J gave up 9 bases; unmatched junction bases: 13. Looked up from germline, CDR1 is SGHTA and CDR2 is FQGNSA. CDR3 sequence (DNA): TGTGCCAGCAGAGGACAGGGTACGACCTCGAGTGAGCAGTTCTTC. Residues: CASRGQGTTSSEQFF.

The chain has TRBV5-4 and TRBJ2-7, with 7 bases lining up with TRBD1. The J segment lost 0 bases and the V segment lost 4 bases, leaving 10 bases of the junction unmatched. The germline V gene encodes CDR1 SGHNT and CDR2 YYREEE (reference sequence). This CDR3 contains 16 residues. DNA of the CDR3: TGTGCCAGCAGCACCGGACAGGCGAGGAGCTCCTACGAGCAGTACTTC. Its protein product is CASSTGQARSSYEQYF.

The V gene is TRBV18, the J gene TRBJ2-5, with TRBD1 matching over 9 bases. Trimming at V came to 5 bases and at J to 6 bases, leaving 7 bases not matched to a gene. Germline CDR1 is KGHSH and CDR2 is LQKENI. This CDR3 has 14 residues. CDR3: CASSAGTGTQTQYF. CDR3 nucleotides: TGTGCCAGCTCAGCCGGGACAGGGACTCAGACCCAGTACTTC.

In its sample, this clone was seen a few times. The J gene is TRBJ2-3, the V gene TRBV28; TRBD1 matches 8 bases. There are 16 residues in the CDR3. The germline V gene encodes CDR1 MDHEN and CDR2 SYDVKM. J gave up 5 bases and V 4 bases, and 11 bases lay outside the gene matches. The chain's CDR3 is CASSSTGTGSRDTQYF. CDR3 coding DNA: TGTGCCAGCAGTTCCACCGGGACAGGTTCACGAGATACGCAGTATTTT.

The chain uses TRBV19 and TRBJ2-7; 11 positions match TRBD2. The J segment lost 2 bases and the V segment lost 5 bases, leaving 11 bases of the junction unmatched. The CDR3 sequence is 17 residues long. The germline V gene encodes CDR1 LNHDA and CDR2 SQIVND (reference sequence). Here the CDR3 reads CASSPLSSGRSPYEQYF. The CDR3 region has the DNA TGTGCCAGTAGTCCCCTATCTAGCGGGAGGTCCCCCTACGAGCAGTACTTC.

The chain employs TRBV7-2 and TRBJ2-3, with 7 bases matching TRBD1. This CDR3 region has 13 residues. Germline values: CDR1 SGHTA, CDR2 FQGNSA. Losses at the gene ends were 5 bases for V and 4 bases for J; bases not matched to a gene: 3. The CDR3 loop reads CASSQQGADTQYF. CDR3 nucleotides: TGTGCCAGCAGCCAGCAGGGGGCAGATACGCAGTATTTT.

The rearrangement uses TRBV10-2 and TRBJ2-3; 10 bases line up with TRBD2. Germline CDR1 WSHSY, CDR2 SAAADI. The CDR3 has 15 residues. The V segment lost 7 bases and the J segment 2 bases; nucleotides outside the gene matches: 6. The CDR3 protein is CASTDSGRPTDTQYF. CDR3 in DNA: TGCGCCAGCACCGATAGCGGGAGGCCCACAGATACGCAGTATTTT.

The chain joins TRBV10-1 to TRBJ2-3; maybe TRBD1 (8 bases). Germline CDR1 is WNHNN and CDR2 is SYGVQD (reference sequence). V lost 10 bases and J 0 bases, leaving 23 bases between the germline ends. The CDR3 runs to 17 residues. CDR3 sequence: CATDRGGYGTSTDTQYF. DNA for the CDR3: TGCGCCACTGACAGGGGAGGGTATGGTACTAGCACAGATACGCAGTATTTT.

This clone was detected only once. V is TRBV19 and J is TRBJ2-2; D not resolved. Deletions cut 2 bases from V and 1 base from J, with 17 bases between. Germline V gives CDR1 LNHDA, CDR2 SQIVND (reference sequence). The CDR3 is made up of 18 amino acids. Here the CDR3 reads CASSISPQKAGNTGELFF. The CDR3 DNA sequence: TGTGCCAGTAGTATATCCCCACAAAAGGCAGGGAACACCGGGGAGCTGTTTTTT.

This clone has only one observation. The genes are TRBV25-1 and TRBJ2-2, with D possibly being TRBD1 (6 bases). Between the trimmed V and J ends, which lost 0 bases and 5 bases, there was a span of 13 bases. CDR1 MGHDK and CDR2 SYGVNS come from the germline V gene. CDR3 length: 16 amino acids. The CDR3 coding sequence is TGTGCCAGCAGTGAATATAATACAGGGCGTACCGGGGAGCTGTTTTTT. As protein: CASSEYNTGRTGELFF.

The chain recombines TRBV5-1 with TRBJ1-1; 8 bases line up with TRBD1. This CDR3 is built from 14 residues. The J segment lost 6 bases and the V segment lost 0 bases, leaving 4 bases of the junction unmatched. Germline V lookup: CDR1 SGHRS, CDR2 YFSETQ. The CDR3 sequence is CASSLAGGSAEAFF. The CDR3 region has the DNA TGCGCCAGCAGCTTGGCAGGGGGCTCTGCTGAAGCTTTCTTT. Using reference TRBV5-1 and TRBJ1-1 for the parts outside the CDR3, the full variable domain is KAGVTQTPRYLIKTRGQQVTLSCSPISGHRSVSWYQQTPGQGLQFLFEYFSETQRNKGNFPGRFSGRQFSNSRSEMNVSTLELGDSALYLCASSLAGGSAEAFFGQGTRLTVV.

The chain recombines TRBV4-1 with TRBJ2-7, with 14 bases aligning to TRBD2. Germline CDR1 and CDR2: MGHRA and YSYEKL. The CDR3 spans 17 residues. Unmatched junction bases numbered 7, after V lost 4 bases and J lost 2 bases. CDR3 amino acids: CASSLGLAGGRAYEQYF. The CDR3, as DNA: TGCGCCAGCAGCCTCGGACTAGCGGGAGGTCGGGCCTACGAGCAGTACTTC.

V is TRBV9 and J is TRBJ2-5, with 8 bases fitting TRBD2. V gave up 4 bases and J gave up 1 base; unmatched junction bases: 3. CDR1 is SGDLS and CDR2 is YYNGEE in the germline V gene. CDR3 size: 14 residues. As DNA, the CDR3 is TGTGCCAGCAGCAGAGGGACTAGCCAAGAGACCCAGTACTTC. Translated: CASSRGTSQETQYF.

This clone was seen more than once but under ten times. The CDR3 loop is CASTRDREEVTEAFF. The CDR3 DNA follows: TGTGCCAGCACCAGAGACAGGGAGGAGGTCACTGAAGCTTTCTTT. The genes are TRBV2 and TRBJ1-1, with 7 bases matching TRBD1. Germline values: CDR1 SNHLY, CDR2 FYNNEI. V trimming: 7 bases; J trimming: 4 bases; junction bases outside the gene matches: 12. This CDR3 contains 15 residues. The full variable domain, with the rest looked up from reference TRBV2 and TRBJ1-1, is EPEVTQTPSHQVTQMGQEVILRCVPISNHLYFYWYRQILGQKVEFLVSFYNNEISEKSEIFDDQFSVERPDGSNFTLKIRSTKLEDSAMYFCASTRDREEVTEAFFGQGTRLTVV.

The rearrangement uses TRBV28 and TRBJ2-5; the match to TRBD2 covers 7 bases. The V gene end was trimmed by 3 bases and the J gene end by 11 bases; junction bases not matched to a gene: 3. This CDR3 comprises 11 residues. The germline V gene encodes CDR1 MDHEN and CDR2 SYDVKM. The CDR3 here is CASSLGGEQYF. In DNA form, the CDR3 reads TGTGCCAGCAGTTTGGGGGGGGAGCAGTACTTC.

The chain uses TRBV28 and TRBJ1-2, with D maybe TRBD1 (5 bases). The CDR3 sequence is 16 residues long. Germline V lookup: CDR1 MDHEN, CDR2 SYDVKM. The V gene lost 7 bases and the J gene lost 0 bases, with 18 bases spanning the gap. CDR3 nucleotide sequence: TGTGCCAGCATCCAGGGTGACGCTAGGGCTAACTATGGCTACACCTTC. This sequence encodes CASIQGDARANYGYTF.